Each of the 26 T cell receptor beta chains below was sequenced from the same sample in a study of T cell responses to AZD1222 COVID-19 vaccine. Method: immunoSEQ multiplex PCR; TCRdb's copy keeps in-frame clones and lacks some. The sample carries some 85,000 clones, roughly nine tenths recorded once. This material consisted of peripheral blood, taken on day 0 of AZD1222 vaccination. These TCRs come from an adult in good health.

This chain links TRBV20-1 with TRBJ1-1; D ambiguous. CDR1 is DFQATT, CDR2 SNEGSKA, per germline (reference sequence). Deletions cut 3 bases from V and 8 bases from J, with 13 bases between. This CDR3 region has 12 residues. CDR3 DNA: TGCAGTGCTAGTGAGCGGGAGTACGAAGCTTTCTTT. Residues: CSASEREYEAFF.

This clone was seen just once. The CDR3 bases are TGCGCCAGCAGCTGGGCCCGGGGGCTTATCACAGATACGCAGTATTTT. Its translation: CASSWARGLITDTQYF. The chain employs TRBV5-1 and TRBJ2-3, with D tentatively TRBD1 or TRBD2 (6 bases each). The germline V gene has CDR1 SGHRS and CDR2 YFSETQ. This CDR3 comprises 16 residues. V lost 3 bases and J 2 bases, leaving 16 bases between the germline ends. Combining the CDR3 with reference TRBV5-1 and TRBJ2-3 gives the whole variable domain KAGVTQTPRYLIKTRGQQVTLSCSPISGHRSVSWYQQTPGQGLQFLFEYFSETQRNKGNFPGRFSGRQFSNSRSEMNVSTLELGDSALYLCASSWARGLITDTQYFGPGTRLTVL.

V gene TRBV6-5 combines with J gene TRBJ1-1; perhaps TRBD1 as D (6 bases). Germline V CDR1 and CDR2: MNHEY, SVGAGI. Trimming shortened V by 5 bases and J by 4 bases, and 17 bases separated the two germline ends. The CDR3 consists of 15 residues. Here the CDR3 reads CASSMTGGPGTEAFF. CDR3 coding DNA: TGTGCCAGCAGTATGACCGGGGGGCCGGGCACTGAAGCTTTCTTT.

This clone was observed a few times. The rearrangement links TRBV5-4 to TRBJ1-2; no firm D call. CDR3 length: 17 amino acids. Trimming shortened V by 1 base and J by 0 bases, and 16 bases separated the two germline ends. Looked up from germline, CDR1 is SGHNT and CDR2 is YYREEE (reference sequence). The CDR3 bases are TGTGCCAGCAGCTTGTTCACTGCCGGTAGTTCTAACTATGGCTACACCTTC. Translated: CASSLFTAGSSNYGYTF.

The chain couples TRBV19 to TRBJ2-1; D gene uncertain. Germline V gene data show CDR1 as LNHDA and CDR2 as SQIVND (reference sequence). The CDR3 covers 12 residues. V lost 2 bases to trimming and J lost 15 bases, with 14 bases between them. The CDR3 DNA is TGTGCCAGTAGTATACGGCCGGCACACCCGTTCTTC. This encodes CASSIRPAHPFF. Full variable domain (rest looked up from reference TRBV19 and TRBJ2-1): DGGITQSPKYLFRKEGQNVTLSCEQNLNHDAMYWYRQDPGQGLRLIYYSQIVNDFQKGDIAEGYSVSREKKESFPLTVTSAQKNPTAFYLCASSIRPAHPFFGPGTRLTVL.

This clone was observed a single time. The rearrangement joins TRBV10-3 to TRBJ1-2, with D possibly being TRBD1 (6 bases). The germline V gene has CDR1 ENHRY and CDR2 SYGVKD. The CDR3 sequence is 15 residues long. Trimming took 4 bases from V and 4 from J, leaving 16 bases between them. This CDR3 is CAISVGAGAAYGYTF. The CDR3, as DNA: TGTGCCATCAGTGTGGGGGCCGGGGCGGCCTATGGCTACACCTTC.

The chain has TRBV28 and TRBJ1-6; D possibly corresponds to TRBD1 (6 bases). CDR1 MDHEN and CDR2 SYDVKM come from the germline V gene. The CDR3 extends over 16 amino acids. V lost 4 bases to trimming and J lost 2 bases, with 12 bases between them. CDR3 in amino acids: CASSSGDPPYNSPLHF. The CDR3 DNA sequence: TGTGCCAGCAGTTCAGGGGACCCCCCCTATAATTCACCCCTCCACTTT. The whole variable domain, filled in from reference TRBV28 and TRBJ1-6, reads DVKVTQSSRYLVKRTGEKVFLECVQDMDHENMFWYRQDPGLGLRLIYFSYDVKMKEKGDIPEGYSVSREKKERFSLILESASTNQTSMYLCASSSGDPPYNSPLHFGNGTRLTVT.

The rearrangement uses TRBV4-2 and TRBJ1-5; the D gene is possibly TRBD1 (5 bases). V was pared by 3 bases and J by 4 bases, with 10 bases between. The germline CDR1 and CDR2 sequences are LGHNA and YNFKEQ. The length of the CDR3 is 14 residues. In DNA, the CDR3 is TGTGCCAGCAGCCAGCAGGGCAAAAATCAGCCCCAGCATTTT. Protein: CASSQQGKNQPQHF.

The chain is built from TRBV19 and TRBJ1-2, with D possibly being TRBD1 (5 bases). Germline V lookup: CDR1 LNHDA, CDR2 SQIVND (reference sequence). Trimming removed 4 bases from V and 2 bases from J, with 20 bases in between. The CDR3 consists of 17 residues. The CDR3: CASSSSGQGTVNYGYTF. The DNA for the CDR3 is TGTGCCAGTAGTAGTTCCGGGCAGGGAACTGTCAACTATGGCTACACCTTC.

This chain links TRBV25-1 with TRBJ1-1; D is unclear. The CDR3 runs to 12 residues. Germline V gene data show CDR1 as MGHDK and CDR2 as SYGVNS. V gave up 8 bases and J gave up 0 bases, with 7 bases separating them. The CDR3 nucleotides are TGTGCCAGCGGCACAGTGAACACTGAAGCTTTCTTT. Translated: CASGTVNTEAFF.

The genes are TRBV19 and TRBJ2-7; perhaps TRBD2 as D (6 bases). The CDR3 has 14 residues. Germline V CDR1 and CDR2: LNHDA, SQIVND (reference sequence). Between the trimmed V and J ends, which lost 7 bases and 1 base, there was a span of 14 bases. The CDR3 DNA reads TGTGCCAGTACCCCGGAGGGATTTTCCTACGAGCAGTACTTC. As protein: CASTPEGFSYEQYF. Filled out from reference TRBV19 and TRBJ2-7, the complete variable domain reads DGGITQSPKYLFRKEGQNVTLSCEQNLNHDAMYWYRQDPGQGLRLIYYSQIVNDFQKGDIAEGYSVSREKKESFPLTVTSAQKNPTAFYLCASTPEGFSYEQYFGPGTRLTVT.

The V and J genes are TRBV2 and TRBJ1-4; the match to TRBD1 covers 10 bases. The V segment lost 9 bases and the J segment 8 bases; nucleotides outside the gene matches: 9. The germline V gene has CDR1 SNHLY and CDR2 FYNNEI. CDR3 length: 14 amino acids. CDR3: CASRRDRGYEKLFF. CDR3 in DNA: TGTGCCAGTCGCCGGGACAGGGGCTACGAAAAACTGTTTTTT.

This chain connects TRBV5-1 to TRBJ2-2, with 14 bases that match TRBD2. The ends lost 3 bases at V and 0 bases at J; junction bases unmatched: 19. This CDR3 contains 23 residues. CDR1 and CDR2 from the germline V gene are SGHRS and YFSETQ. The CDR3 sequence is CASSYPHPGLAGETNANTGELFF. CDR3 in DNA: TGCGCCAGCAGCTACCCTCATCCGGGACTAGCGGGGGAGACCAACGCGAACACCGGGGAGCTGTTTTTT.

V is TRBV9 and J is TRBJ2-1; D possibly corresponds to TRBD1 (6 bases). Per germline, CDR1 SGDLS and CDR2 YYNGEE. The CDR3 has 13 residues. Trimming removed 4 bases from V and 5 bases from J, with 10 bases in between. CDR3 amino acids: CASSIRQDNEQFF. The CDR3 DNA reads as TGTGCCAGCAGCATAAGACAGGACAATGAGCAGTTCTTC.

V and J are TRBV5-4 and TRBJ1-2; 8 bases agree with TRBD1. CDR3 size: 16 residues. The J segment lost 5 bases and the V segment lost 1 base, leaving 10 bases of the junction unmatched. Per the germline V gene, CDR1 is SGHNT and CDR2 is YYREEE (reference sequence). DNA for the CDR3: TGTGCCAGCAGCTTGACGCAGGGGGCGCTGAGGTATGGCTACACCTTC. Translated: CASSLTQGALRYGYTF.

The gene calls are TRBV9 and TRBJ2-7; possibly TRBD1 for D (5 bases). V lost 0 bases and J lost 6, with 10 bases in between. The length of the CDR3 is 13 residues. Germline values: CDR1 SGDLS, CDR2 YYNGEE. CDR3 DNA sequence: TGTGCCAGCAGCGTAGGGGGCCATATCGAGCAGTACTTC. It yields the protein CASSVGGHIEQYF.

This rearrangement joins TRBV18 to TRBJ1-1, with 11 bases that match TRBD1. V shed 3 bases and J 6 bases; nucleotides not matched to a gene: 6. This CDR3 comprises 15 residues. CDR1 and CDR2 (germline): KGHSH, LQKENI. This chain's CDR3 is CASSPQGTGGPEAFF. The DNA of the CDR3 is TGTGCCAGCTCACCGCAAGGGACAGGGGGACCTGAAGCTTTCTTT.

This clone was observed once. At one of its ends the junction is not consistent with the germline gene, which may arise from a read error. The rearrangement uses TRBV6-5 and TRBJ2-7; TRBD1 matches at 10 bases. This CDR3 has 15 residues. Germline CDR1 is MNHEY and CDR2 is SVGAGI. CDR3 protein: CASSRTGGPSDEQYF. DNA for the CDR3: TGTGCCAGCAGCCGGACAGGGGGACCCTCCGACGAGCAGTACTTC.

This clone appeared a single time. The chain carries TRBV5-1 and TRBJ2-2, with 7 bases identical to TRBD1. This CDR3 has 16 residues. Germline V gene sequence: CDR1 SGHRS, CDR2 YFSETQ. With 4 bases clipped from V and 9 bases from J, the junction kept 15 bases outside the gene matches. This CDR3 reads CASSTGQVRSYRELFF. The CDR3 DNA reads TGCGCCAGCAGCACCGGACAGGTTCGATCATATAGGGAGCTGTTTTTT.

The rearrangement joins TRBV7-2 to TRBJ2-1; D remains ambiguous. Germline CDR1 reads SGHTA; CDR2 reads FQGNSA. The CDR3 has 11 amino acids. V was trimmed by 7 bases and J by 11 bases, leaving 12 bases between them. The CDR3 coding sequence is TGTGCCAGCACCACTCGCGATCAGCAGTTCTTC. Translating gives CASTTRDQQFF.

The gene calls are TRBV3-1 (or the pseudogene TRBV3-2) and TRBJ2-7; 7 positions agree with TRBD1. The CDR3 runs 14 residues. Germline CDR1 is LGHDT and CDR2 is YNNKEL (reference sequence). Unmatched junction bases numbered 6, after V lost 5 bases and J lost 2 bases. The CDR3 reads CASSTQGIAYEQYF. The CDR3 DNA sequence: TGTGCCAGCAGCACACAGGGGATTGCCTACGAGCAGTACTTC.

J is TRBJ1-5 and V is TRBV18; 7 nucleotides match TRBD1. Germline V CDR1 and CDR2: KGHSH, LQKENI. CDR3 length: 13 amino acids. Germline trimming cut 5 bases from V and 5 bases from J; bases unmatched to any gene: 3. The CDR3 reads CASSSDRDQPQHF. The CDR3 nucleotides are TGTGCCAGCTCATCTGACAGGGATCAGCCCCAGCATTTT.

This clone has only a few counts. The J gene is TRBJ2-1, the V gene TRBV5-1, with 7 bases aligning to TRBD2. This CDR3 region has 16 residues. Trimming cost V 2 bases and J 0 bases; bases outside gene matches: 5. CDR1 and CDR2 from the germline V gene are SGHRS and YFSETQ. CDR3 loop: CASSFGTTRSYNEQFF. CDR3 DNA sequence: TGCGCCAGCAGCTTTGGGACTACCCGCTCCTACAATGAGCAGTTCTTC.

The V call is TRBV4-3, the J call TRBJ1-4, with 9 bases lining up with TRBD1. The junction had 15 bases not matched to a gene; V was cut back by 3 bases and J by 4 bases. The CDR3 has 19 amino acids. Germline assignment: CDR1 LGHNA and CDR2 YSLEER. The CDR3 here is CASSQDPGQGVSGNEKLFF. The CDR3 bases are TGCGCCAGCAGCCAGGATCCGGGACAGGGTGTCAGCGGTAATGAAAAACTGTTTTTT.

The chain joins TRBV2 to TRBJ2-2; D is uncertain. Trimming removed 6 bases at V and 6 bases at J, with 8 bases between. From germline, CDR1 is SNHLY and CDR2 FYNNEI. The CDR3 is 12 residues long. The CDR3 DNA sequence: TGTGCCAGCAGGGACGTGGCCGGGGAGCTGTTTTTT. This encodes CASRDVAGELFF.

The rearrangement links TRBV12-3 or TRBV12-4 to TRBJ1-2; D unresolved. V was pared by 1 base and J by 8 bases, with 8 bases between. The CDR3 extends over 12 amino acids. The CDR3 bases are TGTGCCAGCAGTTTAGGCGTGTTGGGCTACACCTTC. Translated, it gives CASSLGVLGYTF.